Each of the 20 T cell receptor beta chains below was sequenced from the same sample in a study of T-cell reconstitution after alpha-beta-depleted transplantation in children (dated by TCRdb to 2016 to 2017). Library creation used PCR. TCRdb lists the instrument as Illumina HiSeq 2500. Molecular barcoding was employed in the preparation of TCR libraries, with unique molecular identifiers being used to normalize TCRbeta repertoire quantification. TCRdb trimmed the raw reads at Q25, called clones with MiXCR and kept productive beta chains. Each CDR3 protein gets just one entry, which takes the most common genes and DNA from the rows behind it. Across this sample there are fewer than 750,000 distinct CDR3 sequences, with over 25% seen only once. Under 45% of the sample rests with the top ten. The meaning of the sample's treatment or condition label: allogeneic hematopoietic cell transplantation with graft depleted of TCRalphabeta T cells and CD19 B cells.

The sequencing here drew on PBMCs, taken before TCRalphabeta/CD19-depleted stem cell transplant. These receptors were collected from a boy under three years old with Wiskott-Aldrich syndrome, due to receive a stem cell transplant.

This clonotype occurred many times. The chain couples TRBV27 to TRBJ2-3; 9 positions agree with TRBD2. There are 13 residues in the CDR3. Germline values: CDR1 MNHEY, CDR2 SMNVEV (reference sequence). V shed 5 bases, J shed 11 bases, and the junction held 8 bases outside the gene matches. CDR3: CASSGREGRGQYF. The CDR3 nucleotides are TGTGCCAGCAGTGGGCGGGAGGGCCGTGGGCAGTATTTT.

In its sample, this clonotype was seen many times. The chain couples TRBV20-1 to TRBJ2-1, with a weak D call TRBD2 (6 bases). The germline V and J ends were trimmed by 1 base and 0 bases, with 7 bases remaining between them. The CDR3 sequence is 14 residues long. The germline V gene encodes CDR1 DFQATT and CDR2 SNEGSKA (reference sequence). The CDR3 sequence is CSARAGSSYNEQFF. For the CDR3, the DNA is TGCAGTGCTAGAGCCGGGAGCTCCTACAATGAGCAGTTCTTC.

The gene calls are TRBV12-3 or TRBV12-4 and TRBJ1-2, with 8 bases fitting TRBD1. V lost 5 bases, J lost 7 bases, and 9 bases stayed unmatched. The CDR3 contains 14 residues. The DNA for the CDR3 is TGTGCCAGCAGTCCCCGACAGGGGATTGGTGGCTACACCTTC. It translates to CASSPRQGIGGYTF.

V gene TRBV12-3 or TRBV12-4 combines with J gene TRBJ2-5; unclear D gene. V gave up 6 bases and J gave up 4 bases, with 15 bases separating them. This CDR3 region has 14 residues. CDR3 residues: CASSPRRNAETQYF. The CDR3 coding sequence is TGTGCCAGCAGCCCACGACGGAACGCAGAGACCCAGTACTTC.

The V and J genes are TRBV25-1 and TRBJ1-2; D is uncertain. V dropped 5 bases and J dropped 5 bases, with 12 bases sitting between them. CDR1 and CDR2 (germline): MGHDK, SYGVNS. The CDR3 consists of 13 residues. CDR3 sequence (DNA): TGTGCCAGCAGTAAGGACCTGGGATATGGCTACACCTTC. It translates to CASSKDLGYGYTF.

The chain joins TRBV20-1 to TRBJ2-1; D uncertain. This CDR3 spans 12 amino acids. With 1 base removed from V and 8 bases from J, the gap between germline ends came to 9 bases. CDR1 is DFQATT and CDR2 is SNEGSKA in the germline V gene (reference sequence). The CDR3 DNA follows: TGCAGTGCTAGAGTGAATGTAGATGAGCAGTTCTTC. Translated: CSARVNVDEQFF.

The rearrangement links TRBV20-1 to TRBJ2-1, with a tentative D call TRBD2 (6 bases). Trimming shortened V by 3 bases and J by 1 base, and 10 bases separated the two germline ends. The germline V gene has CDR1 DFQATT and CDR2 SNEGSKA (reference sequence). The CDR3 loop spans 14 amino acids. The chain's CDR3 is CSASRGRSYNEQFF. The CDR3 DNA follows: TGCAGTGCTAGCCGTGGGAGGTCCTACAATGAGCAGTTCTTC.

V gene TRBV5-6 combines with J gene TRBJ2-1; 9 bases agree with TRBD1. J gave up 4 bases and V 4 bases, and 9 bases lay outside the gene matches. The CDR3 contains 16 residues. Germline assignment: CDR1 SGHDT and CDR2 YYEEEE. The CDR3 sequence: CASSTTGGWMYNEQFF. DNA for the CDR3: TGTGCCAGCAGCACAACAGGGGGCTGGATGTACAATGAGCAGTTCTTC.

The chain is built from TRBV27 and TRBJ1-5; the D gene is possibly TRBD1 (6 bases). V dropped 5 bases and J dropped 6 bases, with 11 bases sitting between them. This CDR3 comprises 13 residues. The germline V gene has CDR1 MNHEY and CDR2 SMNVEV (reference sequence). This CDR3 reads CASSTGQGQPQHF. The CDR3 DNA sequence: TGTGCCAGCAGTACAGGGCAAGGTCAGCCCCAGCATTTT.

This clonotype has more than one count but fewer than ten. The V call is TRBV5-1, the J call TRBJ2-1; TRBD2 agrees at 11 bases. V lost 0 bases to trimming and J lost 3 bases; unmatched junction nucleotides: 11. Germline CDR1 reads SGHRS; CDR2 reads YFSETQ. This CDR3 comprises 19 residues. This CDR3 reads CASSLAIAGGPHYYNEQFF. The DNA for the CDR3 is TGCGCCAGCAGCTTGGCAATAGCGGGAGGGCCTCACTACTACAATGAGCAGTTCTTC.

This rearrangement joins TRBV7-2 to TRBJ2-5; the D gene is possibly TRBD2 (6 bases). This CDR3 has 14 residues. Trimming removed 3 bases at V and 5 bases at J, with 13 bases between. Germline CDR1 is SGHTA and CDR2 is FQGNSA. CDR3 nucleotides: TGTGCCAGCAGCTTCAATGCGGGAAAGGAGACCCAGTACTTC. It yields the protein CASSFNAGKETQYF.

This clonotype was recorded at least ten times. V and J are TRBV15 and TRBJ1-1, with D hard to call. The CDR3 extends over 15 amino acids. V was clipped by 1 base and J by 3 bases, with 12 bases between them. CDR1 is LNHNV, CDR2 YYDKDF, per germline (reference sequence). CDR3: CATSRGLPDYTEAFF. DNA of the CDR3: TGTGCCACCAGCAGAGGCCTGCCCGATTACACTGAAGCTTTCTTT.

In DNA, the CDR3 is TGTGCCAGCAGCCCAAGCCGGGGTAGCAATCAGCCCCAGCATTTT. Its protein product is CASSPSRGSNQPQHF. This sequence joins TRBV27 and TRBJ1-5; no definite D call. The V end was cut by 6 bases, the J end by 0 bases, with 12 bases between. The CDR3 covers 15 residues. Germline CDR1 reads MNHEY; CDR2 reads SMNVEV (reference sequence).

The gene calls are TRBV5-1 and TRBJ2-1; perhaps TRBD1 as D (5 bases). Looked up from germline, CDR1 is SGHRS and CDR2 is YFSETQ. V lost 1 base, J lost 3 bases, and 8 bases lay in between. There are 14 residues in the CDR3. CDR3 loop: CASSLFRGYNEQFF. CDR3 DNA sequence: TGCGCCAGCAGCTTGTTTAGGGGCTACAATGAGCAGTTCTTC.

There are a few counts of this clonotype. V and J are TRBV7-9 and TRBJ2-2; D might be TRBD2 (5 bases). Germline lookup yields CDR1 SEHNR and CDR2 FQNEAQ (reference sequence). This CDR3 comprises 13 residues. CDR3 bases: TGTATCCCTAGCCCGCCATCCGCCGGGGAGCTGTTTTTT. It translates to CIPSPPSAGELFF.

This clonotype appeared a few times. The rearrangement links TRBV4-1 to TRBJ2-1; TRBD1 or TRBD2 may be the D gene (5 bases each). CDR3 length equals 16 residues. Germline CDR1 and CDR2: MGHRA and YSYEKL. V was cut by 1 base and J by 6 bases, with 16 bases left in between. The CDR3, as DNA: TGCGCCAGCAGCCAAGTTATCCCTGGGGGTTCCAATGAGCAGTTCTTC. This translates into CASSQVIPGGSNEQFF.

The table lists this clonotype with a few counts. This chain links TRBV2 with TRBJ2-7; 9 bases agree with TRBD1. CDR3 size: 15 residues. In germline, CDR1 is SNHLY, CDR2 FYNNEI. J lost 3 bases, V lost 6 bases, and 9 bases had no gene match. The CDR3 protein is CASRETRTGDYEQYF. DNA of the CDR3: TGTGCCAGCAGGGAGACGAGGACAGGGGACTACGAGCAGTACTTC.

This chain connects TRBV3-1 to TRBJ2-1; TRBD2 matches 9 bases. The V segment lost 6 bases and the J segment 8 bases; nucleotides outside the gene matches: 8. This CDR3 is 14 amino acids long. CDR1 and CDR2 from the germline V gene are LGHDT and YNNKEL (reference sequence). CDR3 nucleotide sequence: TGTGCCAGCAGTAAAGCGGGAGGTTCCCATGAGCAGTTCTTC. It codes for CASSKAGGSHEQFF.

The chain couples TRBV7-9 to TRBJ2-1, with 8 bases fitting TRBD1. V lost 2 bases and J lost 7; bases outside the gene matches: 7. CDR3 length equals 15 residues. Per the germline V gene, CDR1 is SEHNR and CDR2 is FQNEAQ (reference sequence). CDR3 amino acids: CASSLNQDRGNEQFF. The DNA of the CDR3 is TGTGCCAGCAGCTTAAATCAAGACAGGGGAAATGAGCAGTTCTTC.

This clonotype was counted between two and nine times. The chain has TRBV6-1 and TRBJ2-2; 9 bases map to TRBD1. The CDR3 loop spans 14 amino acids. Trimming removed 8 bases from V and 6 bases from J; junction bases left unmatched: 7. CDR1 MNHNS and CDR2 SASEGT come from the germline V gene. Here the CDR3 reads CASGTGFLAGELFF. In nucleotides, the CDR3 is TGTGCCAGCGGGACAGGGTTTTTGGCCGGGGAGCTGTTTTTT.